These 14 T cell receptor beta chains were all obtained from the same sample, sequenced in a study of blood T cell repertoires in COVID-19. Sequencing used immunoSEQ multiplex PCR; TCRdb keeps in-frame clones, though not all of them. The data show roughly 160,000 clones, around nine tenths seen once. The specimen sequenced was peripheral blood. These TCRs come from a man in his fifties with acute or convalescent COVID-19.

In DNA form, the CDR3 reads TGTGCCAGCAGCTTAGAACAGGGGAACACTGAAGCTTTCTTT. Its translation: CASSLEQGNTEAFF. The chain recombines TRBV7-8 with TRBJ1-1; D perhaps matches TRBD1 (6 bases). Germline CDR1 and CDR2: SGHVS and FQNEAQ. V dropped 1 base and J dropped 1 base, with 7 bases sitting between them. The CDR3 has 14 amino acids.

This sequence joins TRBV29-1 and TRBJ1-2; 11 bases map to TRBD1. CDR3 length: 17 residues. Germline CDR1 reads SQVTM; CDR2 reads ANQGSEA. V lost 1 base, J lost 5 bases, and 12 bases stayed unmatched. CDR3 DNA sequence: TGCAGCGTTGAAGGACCCGGCCGGACAGGGGGCTCTTATGGCTACACCTTC. This codes for CSVEGPGRTGGSYGYTF.

This chain joins TRBV6-6 and TRBJ1-5; 7 bases fit TRBD1. CDR3 length: 14 residues. Trimming took 6 bases from V and 6 from J; bases not matched to a gene: 8. Germline V gene data show CDR1 as MNHNY and CDR2 as SVGAGI (reference sequence). CDR3 protein: CASRTRAGGQPQHF. CDR3 sequence (DNA): TGTGCCAGCAGAACCAGGGCAGGGGGTCAGCCCCAGCATTTT.

V is TRBV5-5 and J is TRBJ2-7; possibly TRBD1 for D (6 bases). The germline V and J ends were trimmed by 4 bases and 4 bases, with 15 bases remaining between them. CDR3 length: 14 amino acids. Per the germline V gene, CDR1 is SGHKS and CDR2 is YYEKEE (reference sequence). CDR3 sequence reads: CASSRTTGFYEQYV. CDR3 in DNA: TGTGCCAGCAGCCGCACCACAGGGTTTTACGAGCAGTACGTC.

The chain combines TRBV24-1 with TRBJ2-1, with 9 positions matching TRBD2. This CDR3 is 16 amino acids long. After removal of 3 bases from V and 5 bases from J, the junction contained 7 bases not matched to a gene. CDR1 is KGHDR and CDR2 is SFDVKD in the germline V gene. CDR3 region: CATSDVSGGLNNEQFF. CDR3 DNA sequence: TGTGCCACCAGTGATGTGAGCGGGGGGTTAAACAATGAGCAGTTCTTC.

This chain links TRBV6-6 with TRBJ1-2; 12 bases line up with TRBD1. CDR3 length: 15 residues. CDR1 and CDR2 (germline): MNHNY, SVGAGI (reference sequence). J was trimmed by 8 bases and V by 4 bases; bases with no gene match: 8. The CDR3 nucleotides read TGTGCCAGCAGTTTCTCGGGACAGGGGGCCTTCGGCTACACCTTC. Amino acid sequence: CASSFSGQGAFGYTF.

The chain joins TRBV7-6 to TRBJ2-7, with 10 positions matching TRBD1. V lost 5 bases, J lost 0 bases, and 4 bases stayed unmatched. This CDR3 has 15 residues. Germline V gene data show CDR1 as SGHVS and CDR2 as FNYEAQ. The CDR3 here is CASSPGTGASYEQYF. The CDR3 DNA reads as TGTGCCAGCAGCCCCGGGACAGGGGCCTCCTACGAGCAGTACTTC.

This chain connects TRBV27 to TRBJ2-1; TRBD1 matches 7 bases. Germline V gene sequence: CDR1 MNHEY, CDR2 SMNVEV (reference sequence). This CDR3 is 17 amino acids long. With V trimmed by 1 base and J by 7 bases, 13 bases remained unmatched. CDR3 in DNA: TGTGCCAGCAGTTTATACCGAGGGGGCTCCTGGGGGAATGAGCAGTTCTTC. It codes for CASSLYRGGSWGNEQFF.

The chain uses TRBV30 and TRBJ2-3; TRBD2 matches at 9 bases. The CDR3 totals 15 residues. Trimming at V came to 4 bases and at J to 1 base, leaving 6 bases not matched to a gene. The germline CDR1 and CDR2 sequences are GTSNPN and SVGIG (reference sequence). CDR3 DNA sequence: TGTGCCTGGACAAGCGGGGGGCCTCGCACAGATACGCAGTATTTT. It codes for CAWTSGGPRTDTQYF.

The gene calls are TRBV4-1 and TRBJ1-4; D is unresolved. The germline V and J ends were trimmed by 5 bases and 0 bases, with 13 bases remaining between them. This CDR3 region has 16 residues. Germline loops: CDR1 MGHRA, CDR2 YSYEKL. The CDR3, as DNA: TGCGCCAGCAGCTTATTCCTACAGACAACTAATGAAAAACTGTTTTTT. This sequence encodes CASSLFLQTTNEKLFF.

The genes are TRBV28 and TRBJ2-2, with 8 positions matching TRBD2. The CDR3 consists of 15 residues. The J segment lost 6 bases and the V segment lost 6 bases, leaving 9 bases of the junction unmatched. The germline V gene encodes CDR1 MDHEN and CDR2 SYDVKM. Written as DNA, the CDR3 is TGTGCCAGCAGCCAAACGGGACTAGATCCCGGGGAGCTGTTTTTT. Translated: CASSQTGLDPGELFF.

The V and J genes are TRBV7-6 and TRBJ1-4, with D possibly being TRBD1 (6 bases). CDR3 length: 16 amino acids. V lost 6 bases and J lost 4, with 18 bases in between. The germline gives CDR1 SGHVS, CDR2 FNYEAQ. CDR3 sequence: CASSSGPRGGNEKLFF. The CDR3 nucleotides are TGTGCCAGCAGTTCCGGGCCCAGGGGCGGTAATGAAAAACTGTTTTTT.

The sample holds one count of this clone. The chain joins TRBV5-4 to TRBJ2-7; TRBD1 might be the D (6 bases). This CDR3 is 14 amino acids long. Germline V gene lookup returns CDR1 SGHNT and CDR2 YYREEE (reference sequence). The germline V and J ends were trimmed by 3 bases and 2 bases, with 12 bases remaining between them. CDR3 residues: CASSYGTTAYEQYF. The CDR3 nucleotides are TGTGCCAGCAGCTACGGGACAACAGCCTACGAGCAGTACTTC. The whole variable domain, filled in from reference TRBV5-4 and TRBJ2-7, reads ETGVTQSPTHLIKTRGQQVTLRCSSQSGHNTVSWYQQALGQGPQFIFQYYREEENGRGNFPPRFSGLQFPNYSSELNVNALELDDSALYLCASSYGTTAYEQYFGPGTRLTVT.

V gene TRBV7-6 combines with J gene TRBJ2-1; D might be TRBD2 (6 bases). V was cut by 0 bases and J by 2 bases, with 11 bases left in between. Germline-derived CDR1 and CDR2 are SGHVS and FNYEAQ. This CDR3 spans 16 amino acids. The DNA for the CDR3 is TGTGCCAGCAGCTTAGCGCCTAGCGCCGCCTACAATGAGCAGTTCTTC. Its translation is CASSLAPSAAYNEQFF.